The rows below give T cell receptor beta chains drawn from one sample of a study of PD-1 blockade in classical Hodgkin lymphoma. Some clones are missing from TCRdb's copy, which holds only in-frame ones; the method was immunoSEQ multiplex PCR. The sample consists of 110,000 or so clones, approximately 90% of them appearing once. Material: peripheral blood mononuclear cells (PBMCs), obtained before the fourth cycle of nivolumab. The source of these receptors is a human donor with classical Hodgkin lymphoma. CDR3s include the opening cysteine and the closing phenylalanine or tryptophan. D genes are given only for firm matches. Expanded clones get a size class; other rows say once, few or many, or leave the size out.

v_gene	d_gene	abundance	j_gene	CDR3nt	CDR3aa
TRBV21-1	NA	NA	TRBJ2-5	TGTGCCAGCAGCAATTGGCGGCAGGACCAAACCCAAGAGACCCAGTACTTC	CASSNWRQDQTQETQYF
TRBV19	TRBD1	once	TRBJ1-2	TGTGCCAGTAGTAAAGGACAGGTCTATGGCTACACCTTC	CASSKGQVYGYTF
TRBV7-2	NA	NA	TRBJ1-4	TGTGCCAGCAGCTTGCAGACAGGATTGGCTGAAAAACTGTTTTTT	CASSLQTGLAEKLFF
TRBV11-2	NA	NA	TRBJ2-1	TGTGCCAGCAGCTTAGCTCGTACGGCTAGCGCTCATAGTGTCGGTGAGCAGTTCTTC	CASSLARTASAHSVGEQFF
TRBV27	NA	NA	TRBJ2-5	TGTGCCAGCAGTAAGGGACACAAGCAAGAGACCCAGTACTTC	CASSKGHKQETQYF
TRBV5-1	NA	NA	TRBJ2-4	TGCGCCAGCAGTAAGGAGGGCGAAAACATTCAGTACTTC	CASSKEGENIQYF
TRBV5-1	NA	NA	TRBJ2-2	TGCGCCAGCAGCTTGGTCTACGGGAGTAACACCGGGGAGCTGTTTTTT	CASSLVYGSNTGELFF
TRBV4-1	NA	NA	TRBJ2-4	TGCGCCAGCAGCCACCCCGGTATAGAGAACATTCAGTACTTC	CASSHPGIENIQYF
TRBV30	NA	few	TRBJ1-1	TGTGCCTGGAGTGAATCCGGGAACACTGAAGCTTTCTTT	CAWSESGNTEAFF
TRBV25-1	NA	NA	TRBJ1-2	TGTGCCAGCAGTGTAACAGGGGGCTACACCTTC	CASSVTGGYTF
TRBV7-9	NA	NA	TRBJ1-3	TGTGCCAGCAGCTCCACAGGGTTAAGCTCTGGAAACACCATATATTTT	CASSSTGLSSGNTIYF
TRBV2	TRBD1	once	TRBJ1-2	TGTGCCAGCCGGGACAGGGGGCTCCTTCTCTATGGCTACACCTTC	CASRDRGLLLYGYTF
TRBV9	TRBD1	NA	TRBJ1-2	TGTGCCAGCAGCTCCCAGGGGGCTGGCTATGGCTACACCTTC	CASSSQGAGYGYTF
TRBV28	NA	NA	TRBJ1-5	TGTGCCAGCACCAGGGACACAGGGTATCAGCCCCAGCATTTT	CASTRDTGYQPQHF
TRBV9	TRBD2	NA	TRBJ2-7	TGTGCCAGCAGCACCCCATCCGGGACTAGCCTCGGCGAGCAGTACTTC	CASSTPSGTSLGEQYF
TRBV2	TRBD1	NA	TRBJ1-2	TGTGCCAGCAGTGGGGGGGACAGGGGAAACTATGGCTACACCTTC	CASSGGDRGNYGYTF
TRBV28	NA	NA	TRBJ2-2	TGTGCCAGCAGTTTAAGCCCAGCCGGGGAGCTGTTTTTT	CASSLSPAGELFF
TRBV27	TRBD1	NA	TRBJ2-1	TGTGCCAGCGGATATTACGGGACAGGGCGAAATGAGCAGTTCTTC	CASGYYGTGRNEQFF
TRBV27	NA	NA	TRBJ2-2	TGTGCCAGCAGTTTCTCTAGCGCGAACACCGGGGAGCTGTTTTTT	CASSFSSANTGELFF
TRBV7-2	TRBD2	NA	TRBJ2-2	TGTGCCAGCAGCCCCCGACTAGCGGGAGGCATGAACACCGGGGAGCTGTTTTTT	CASSPRLAGGMNTGELFF
TRBV15	NA	NA	TRBJ1-5	TGTGCCACCAGCAGAGAAGGGCCAATGGACGCGCGGAACAATCAGCCCCAGCATTTT	CATSREGPMDARNNQPQHF
TRBV28	NA	NA	TRBJ2-7	TGTGCCAGCAGTTTAGGGCCTCTCTTACCCTACGAGCAGTACTTC	CASSLGPLLPYEQYF
TRBV6-5	NA	once	TRBJ1-5	TGTGCCAGCAGTTACTCGCCGAATCAGCCCCAGCATTTT	CASSYSPNQPQHF
TRBV18	TRBD2	NA	TRBJ2-4	TGTGCCAGCTCACCAGGGAGGGCGCTAGCCAAAAACATTCAGTACTTC	CASSPGRALAKNIQYF
TRBV29-1	NA	NA	TRBJ2-3	TGCAGCGTTGGCCGGGACAGCACAGATACGCAGTATTTT	CSVGRDSTDTQYF
TRBV5-5	NA	NA	TRBJ2-7	TGTGCCAGCAGCTCGCTTAGGGGGACCGGGAGGACCTACGAGCAGTACTTC	CASSSLRGTGRTYEQYF
TRBV13	TRBD2	NA	TRBJ2-2	TGTGCCAGCAGCTTAGCACTAGCGGGGGAAAACACCGGGGAGCTGTTTTTT	CASSLALAGENTGELFF
TRBV6-6	TRBD2	NA	TRBJ2-3	TGTGCCAGCAGACCACTAGCGGGAGACTTTTCAGATACGCAGTATTTT	CASRPLAGDFSDTQYF
TRBV7-9	TRBD1	NA	TRBJ2-7	TGTGCCAGCAGCTCCATACGACAGGGTGGCCGAAACGAGCAGTACTTC	CASSSIRQGGRNEQYF
TRBV4-2	NA	NA	TRBJ2-3	TGTGCCAGCAGCCCTACCGGGACTAGCACAGATACGCAGTATTTT	CASSPTGTSTDTQYF
TRBV5-1	TRBD1	NA	TRBJ1-1	TGCGCCAGCAGGGGAGGACAGGGAACTGAAGCTTTCTTT	CASRGGQGTEAFF
TRBV6-1	TRBD2	NA	TRBJ2-3	TGTGCCAGCAGTGAACATAGCGGGAGGCACAGCACAGATACGCAGTATTTT	CASSEHSGRHSTDTQYF
TRBV27	NA	NA	TRBJ2-7	TGTGCCAGCAAAAGGACGGGTTTACACGAGCAGTACTTC	CASKRTGLHEQYF
TRBV11-2	NA	NA	TRBJ2-7	TGTGCCAGCAGCCATTACACGCCGCACGAGCAGTACTTC	CASSHYTPHEQYF
TRBV18	NA	NA	TRBJ2-7	TGTGCCAGCTCACCAGCCTCGGCATCCTACGAGCAGTACTTC	CASSPASASYEQYF
TRBV2	NA	NA	TRBJ1-1	TGTGCCAGCATCCTGGGCAGGGGGAACACTGAAGCTTTCTTT	CASILGRGNTEAFF
TRBV30	TRBD1	NA	TRBJ1-2	TGTGCCTGGAGGGCCCAGACAGGGGGCGGTAGTGGCTACACCTTC	CAWRAQTGGGSGYTF
TRBV18	TRBD1	NA	TRBJ2-7	TGTGCCAGCTCACCAGGGACAGGGGTCTACGAGCAGTACTTC	CASSPGTGVYEQYF
TRBV6-5	TRBD1	NA	TRBJ2-3	TGTGCCAGCAGCCGGGACAGGGGGCCAGATACGCAGTATTTT	CASSRDRGPDTQYF
TRBV5-4	TRBD2	NA	TRBJ2-3	TGTGCCAGCAGCTTGGGACTAGCGGGAAGGGTTAGCACAGATACGCAGTATTTT	CASSLGLAGRVSTDTQYF
TRBV11-2	TRBD1	NA	TRBJ1-2	TGTGCCAGCAGCCTCGGGACAGGGGATGGCTACACCTTC	CASSLGTGDGYTF
TRBV4-1	TRBD2	NA	TRBJ2-7	TGCGCCAGCAGCCAAAGGGAAACTAGCGGGAGTGACGAGCAGTACTTC	CASSQRETSGSDEQYF
TRBV19	TRBD2	once	TRBJ2-2	TGTGCCAGTACCGGACTAGCGGGAGTTGCCGGGGAGCTGTTTTTT	CASTGLAGVAGELFF
TRBV6-1	NA	NA	TRBJ1-1	TGTGCCAGCAGTGGGGGGGTAAGAGGGACTGAAGCTTTCTTT	CASSGGVRGTEAFF